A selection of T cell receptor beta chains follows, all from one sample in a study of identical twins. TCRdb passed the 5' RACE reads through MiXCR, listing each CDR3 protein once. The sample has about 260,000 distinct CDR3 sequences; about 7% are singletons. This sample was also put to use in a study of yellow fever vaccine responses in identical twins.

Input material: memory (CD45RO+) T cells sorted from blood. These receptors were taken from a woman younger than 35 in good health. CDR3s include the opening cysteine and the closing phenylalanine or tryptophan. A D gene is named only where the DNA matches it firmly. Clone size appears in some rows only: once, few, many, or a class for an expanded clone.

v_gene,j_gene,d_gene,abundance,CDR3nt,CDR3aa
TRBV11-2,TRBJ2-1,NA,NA,TGTGCCAGCAGCGTTAGGGGCGGGTCCCTGAGCTCCTACAATGAGCAGTTCTTC,CASSVRGGSLSSYNEQFF
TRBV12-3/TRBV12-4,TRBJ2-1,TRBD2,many,TGTGCCAGCAGTTTAGGGGGACTAGCGGGAGGGCATGGTGAGCAGTTCTTC,CASSLGGLAGGHGEQFF
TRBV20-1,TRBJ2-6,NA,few,TGCAGTGCTAGGACGGGTGGGGCCAACGTCCTGACTTTC,CSARTGGANVLTF
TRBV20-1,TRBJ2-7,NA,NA,TGCAGTGCTAGTTGGGCTAGCTCCTACGAGCAGTACTTC,CSASWASSYEQYF
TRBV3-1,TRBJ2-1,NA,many,TGTGCCAGCAGCCTTTCAGGGAGCGGCAATGAGCAGTTCTTC,CASSLSGSGNEQFF
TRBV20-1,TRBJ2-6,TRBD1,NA,TGCAGTGCCACAGGGCCAGGACAGGGTAGGAGTTCTGGGGCCAACGTCCTGACTTTC,CSATGPGQGRSSGANVLTF
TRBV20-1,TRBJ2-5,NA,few,TGCAGTGTAGGGGACTCCCTGACCCGGGAGACCCAGTACTTC,CSVGDSLTRETQYF
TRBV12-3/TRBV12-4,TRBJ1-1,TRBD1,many,TGTGCCAGCAGTACAGGGGGGCACACTGAAGCTTTCTTT,CASSTGGHTEAFF
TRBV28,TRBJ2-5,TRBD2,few,TGTGCCATCGCCTTGGGGGGGTCTCGGGAGACCCAGTACTTC,CAIALGGSRETQYF
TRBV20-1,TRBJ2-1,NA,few,TGCAGTGCTAGTGCGGGGTTCCTCCACAATGAGCAGTTCTTC,CSASAGFLHNEQFF
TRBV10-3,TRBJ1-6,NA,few,TGTGCCACCTCAGGGTCGGGGAATTCACCCCTCCACTTT,CATSGSGNSPLHF
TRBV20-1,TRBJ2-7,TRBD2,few,TGCTGTGCTAGAGATCGGCTAGCGGGAGGGCCGAATATCTACGAGCAGTACTTC,CCARDRLAGGPNIYEQYF
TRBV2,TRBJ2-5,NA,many,TGTGCCAGCACGGGACGGCGTACCCAAGAGACCCAGTACTTC,CASTGRRTQETQYF
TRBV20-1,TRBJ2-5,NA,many,TGCAGTGCGGGCGAGGGGCGGAGGACCCAGTACTTC,CSAGEGRRTQYF
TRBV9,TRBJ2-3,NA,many,TGTGCCAGCAGCGTAGGCGCAGATACGCAGTATTTT,CASSVGADTQYF
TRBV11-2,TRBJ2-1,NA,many,TGTGCCAGCAGCTTAGAGGGGTACTCCTACAATGAGCAGTTCTTC,CASSLEGYSYNEQFF
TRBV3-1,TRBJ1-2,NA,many,TGTGCCAGCAGTTATAGAGCAGGGGACAATTATGGCTACACCTTC,CASSYRAGDNYGYTF
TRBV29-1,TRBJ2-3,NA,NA,TGCAGCGTTGAGGGGAGCACAGATACGCAGTATTTT,CSVEGSTDTQYF
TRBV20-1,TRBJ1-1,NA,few,TGCAGTGCTATAAGGAACACTGAAGCTTTCTTT,CSAIRNTEAFF
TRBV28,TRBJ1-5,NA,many,TGTGCCAGCACTTCGGGGGGTAGCAATCAGCCCCAGCATTTT,CASTSGGSNQPQHF
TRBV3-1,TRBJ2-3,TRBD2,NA,TGTGCCAGCAGCCAAAGCGGGGTGCAGTATTTT,CASSQSGVQYF
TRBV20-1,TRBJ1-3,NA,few,TGCAGTGCTAGGCCCGGAAACACCATATATTTT,CSARPGNTIYF
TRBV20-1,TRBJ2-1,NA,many,TGCAGTGCTAAAAAAAGGACCTACAATGAGCAGTTCTTC,CSAKKRTYNEQFF
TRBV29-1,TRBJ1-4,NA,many,TGCAGCGCCATCGGACCCGGAGGTGAAAAACTGTTTTTT,CSAIGPGGEKLFF
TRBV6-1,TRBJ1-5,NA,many,TGTGCCGCCCTCCCTCGAGCGGGCAATCAGCCCCAGCATTTT,CAALPRAGNQPQHF
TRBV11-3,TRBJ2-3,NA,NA,TGTGCCAGCACCCTAAGGAGTGATAGGCAGTATTTT,CASTLRSDRQYF
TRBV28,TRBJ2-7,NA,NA,TGTGCCAGCAGGCCGATTAGCGGTTCCTACGAGCAGTACTTC,CASRPISGSYEQYF
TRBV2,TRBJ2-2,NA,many,TGTGCCACCCCGGGGGGCAACACCGGGGAGCTGTTTTTT,CATPGGNTGELFF
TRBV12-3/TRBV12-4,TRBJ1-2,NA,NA,TGTGCCAGCAGTGCAAACCCAGGTGTCGGCTACACCTTC,CASSANPGVGYTF
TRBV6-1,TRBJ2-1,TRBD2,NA,TGTGCCAGCAGTCCTAAGACTAGCGGGAGGAATGAGCAGTTCTTC,CASSPKTSGRNEQFF
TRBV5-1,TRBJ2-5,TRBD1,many,TGCGCCAGCAGCTTGGGACAGGGGAACCAAGAGACCCAGTACTTC,CASSLGQGNQETQYF
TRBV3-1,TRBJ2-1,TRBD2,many,TGTGCCAGCAGCCCTCGACTAGCGGGGGGAAACAATGAGCAGTTCTTC,CASSPRLAGGNNEQFF
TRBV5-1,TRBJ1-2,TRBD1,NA,TGCGCCAGCAGCACGGACAGGGTCTCCTATGGCTACACCTTC,CASSTDRVSYGYTF
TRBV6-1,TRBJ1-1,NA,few,TGTGCCAGCAGTGCCCGGACAGATGTTGGCGCTTTCTTT,CASSARTDVGAFF
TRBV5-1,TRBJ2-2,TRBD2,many,TGCGCCAGCAGCCCGCTAGCGGGAGCCCAGAACACCGGGGAGCTGTTTTTT,CASSPLAGAQNTGELFF
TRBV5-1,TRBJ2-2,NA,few,TGCGCCAGCAGCTTGACCGTAGATAGCGAGGAGCTGTTTTTT,CASSLTVDSEELFF
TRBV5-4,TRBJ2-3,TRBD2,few,TGTGCCAGCAGCTCGAGAGGCGCGGGGGGGCCCTTTAGCACAGATACGCAGTATTTT,CASSSRGAGGPFSTDTQYF
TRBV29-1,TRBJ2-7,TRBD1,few,TGCAGCGCCGACGCGGGACAGGGGGTGGGAGAGCAGTACTTC,CSADAGQGVGEQYF
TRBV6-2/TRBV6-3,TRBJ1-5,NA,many,TGTGCCAGCAGCCGACCGAGCAATCAGCCCCAGCATTTT,CASSRPSNQPQHF
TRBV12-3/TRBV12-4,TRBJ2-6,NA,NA,TGTGCCAGCAGCGGGGTGGGCGGCCGCTCTGGGGCCAACGTCCTGACTTTC,CASSGVGGRSGANVLTF
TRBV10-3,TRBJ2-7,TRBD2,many,TGTGCCATCAGTGAGTCTCTAGCGGGAGGGCCCTCGGGCGAGCAGTACTTC,CAISESLAGGPSGEQYF
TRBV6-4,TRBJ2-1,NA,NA,TGTGCCAGCAGTGATGAGTCGGGGGGCTACAATGAGCACTTCTTC,CASSDESGGYNEHFF
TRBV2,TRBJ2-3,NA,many,TGTGCCAGCAGTGAGTCAGATACGCAGTATTTT,CASSESDTQYF
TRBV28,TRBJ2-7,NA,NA,TGTGCCAGCGGAACGACCCGGGGCGAGCAGTACTTC,CASGTTRGEQYF
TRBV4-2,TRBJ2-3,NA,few,TGTGCCAGCAGCCAGTCCGTGGGGGGGCGGACAGATACGCAGTATTTT,CASSQSVGGRTDTQYF
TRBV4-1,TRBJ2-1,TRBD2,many,TGCGCCAGCAGCCAAGATAGCGGGAGGGCCTACAATGAGCAGTTCTTC,CASSQDSGRAYNEQFF
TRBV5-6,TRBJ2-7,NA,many,TGTGCCAGCAGCTTGGATCGAAACGAGCAGTACTTC,CASSLDRNEQYF
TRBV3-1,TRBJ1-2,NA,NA,TGTGCCAGCAGCCATGGGGACGGTGGCTACACCTTC,CASSHGDGGYTF
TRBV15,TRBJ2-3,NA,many,TGTGCCACCAGCAGAGATGGACTAGGGGGGGATACGCAGTATTTT,CATSRDGLGGDTQYF
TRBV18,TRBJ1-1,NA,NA,TGTGCCAGCTCACGAGCAGCGGGGAACACTGAAGCTTTCTTT,CASSRAAGNTEAFF
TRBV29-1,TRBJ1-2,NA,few,TGCAGCGTTGACGGGCAGGGCCATAACTATGGCTACACCTTC,CSVDGQGHNYGYTF
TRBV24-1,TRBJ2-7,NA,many,TGTGCCACCAGTGACGGTCAGGGAAACGAGCAGTACTTC,CATSDGQGNEQYF